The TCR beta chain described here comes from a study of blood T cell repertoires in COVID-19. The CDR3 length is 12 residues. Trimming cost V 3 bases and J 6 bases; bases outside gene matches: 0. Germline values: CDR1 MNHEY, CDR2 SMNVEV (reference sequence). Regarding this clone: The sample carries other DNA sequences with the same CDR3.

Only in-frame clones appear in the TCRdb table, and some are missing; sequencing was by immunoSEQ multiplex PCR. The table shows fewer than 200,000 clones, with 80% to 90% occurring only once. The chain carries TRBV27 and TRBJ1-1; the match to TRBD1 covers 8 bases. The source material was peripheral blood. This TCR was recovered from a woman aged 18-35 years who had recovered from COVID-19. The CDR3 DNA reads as TGTGCCAGCAGTTTGACAGGGGCTGAAGCTTTCTTT. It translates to CASSLTGAEAFF.